Listed below are T cell receptor beta chains from one sample, sequenced in a study of graft-versus-host responses after intestinal transplantation. The antigens for these receptors are not known. Clones were read by immunoSEQ multiplex PCR, and TCRdb kept only the in-frame ones, dropping some. Of around 96,000 clones detected, approximately 90% appear once; the ten largest clones hold 0.15% to 0.2%. The starting material was unstimulated CD4+ T cells sorted from spleen or lymph node cells, obtained before intestinal transplant. These receptor sequences come from a human donor who received an intestinal transplant. The CDR3 runs from the conserved cysteine through the conserved F or W. Each record gives: CDR3 DNA, CDR3 protein, clone size, V gene, D gene, J gene. A D gene is named only where the DNA matches it firmly. The size entry is marked missing in some rows and otherwise reads once, few, many or a size class.

cdr3_nt: TGTGCCAGCACCCCCGCCCCAGGACTAGTGAACTCCTACGAGCAGTACTTC
cdr3_aa: CASTPAPGLVNSYEQYF
clone_size: .
v_call: TRBV11-2
d_call: TRBD2
j_call: TRBJ2-7

cdr3_nt: TGTGCCAGCAGTGATCGGGGAAGCTACGAGCAGTACTTC
cdr3_aa: CASSDRGSYEQYF
clone_size: .
v_call: TRBV6-1
d_call: .
j_call: TRBJ2-7

cdr3_nt: TGTGCCTGGGCAGGTAGCAATCAGCCCCAGCATTTT
cdr3_aa: CAWAGSNQPQHF
clone_size: .
v_call: TRBV30
d_call: .
j_call: TRBJ1-5

cdr3_nt: TGTGCCAGCCAACAACTCATAGGGGGCTCAGCTGAAGCTTTCTTT
cdr3_aa: CASQQLIGGSAEAFF
clone_size: .
v_call: TRBV27
d_call: TRBD1
j_call: TRBJ1-1

cdr3_nt: TGTGCCAGCAGCGTAGGTGGGACAGGGGGGAATGAGCAGTTCTTC
cdr3_aa: CASSVGGTGGNEQFF
clone_size: .
v_call: TRBV9
d_call: TRBD1
j_call: TRBJ2-1

cdr3_nt: TGTGCCAGCAGCGACCATTTTTCGGGTATCAATGAGCAGTTCTTC
cdr3_aa: CASSDHFSGINEQFF
clone_size: once
v_call: TRBV6-4
d_call: .
j_call: TRBJ2-1

cdr3_nt: TGTGCCAGCAGCTTAGCGCGAGGTCCCGGTAGCTATGGCTACACCTTC
cdr3_aa: CASSLARGPGSYGYTF
clone_size: .
v_call: TRBV7-9
d_call: .
j_call: TRBJ1-2

cdr3_nt: TGCAGCGTTTCCGCGACTAGCGGGAGAGGAGAGACCCAGTACTTC
cdr3_aa: CSVSATSGRGETQYF
clone_size: .
v_call: TRBV29-1
d_call: TRBD2
j_call: TRBJ2-5

cdr3_nt: TGTGCCAGCAGTGAAGGGGCCCTGAACACTGAAGCTTTCTTT
cdr3_aa: CASSEGALNTEAFF
clone_size: .
v_call: TRBV6-1
d_call: .
j_call: TRBJ1-1

cdr3_nt: TGCGCCAGCAGCTTGGGAGTTACCCAAGCTAACTATGGCTACACCTTC
cdr3_aa: CASSLGVTQANYGYTF
clone_size: .
v_call: TRBV5-1
d_call: .
j_call: TRBJ1-2

cdr3_nt: TGTGCCAGCAGCTCTTTAGCGGGCCCCTCCTACAATGAGCAGTTCTTC
cdr3_aa: CASSSLAGPSYNEQFF
clone_size: .
v_call: TRBV5-6
d_call: TRBD2
j_call: TRBJ2-1

cdr3_nt: TGCGCCAGCAGCCCCCGAGCGGGAGGGAACACCGGGGAGCTGTTTTTT
cdr3_aa: CASSPRAGGNTGELFF
clone_size: .
v_call: TRBV4-1
d_call: TRBD2
j_call: TRBJ2-2

cdr3_nt: TGTGCCAGTAGTACCAGCTGGCGGGGCACTCGCACAGATACGCAGTATTTT
cdr3_aa: CASSTSWRGTRTDTQYF
clone_size: .
v_call: TRBV19
d_call: .
j_call: TRBJ2-3

cdr3_nt: TGTGCCAGCAGCCAAGCCTACAGGGACTATAATTCACCCCTCCACTTT
cdr3_aa: CASSQAYRDYNSPLHF
clone_size: .
v_call: TRBV4-2
d_call: .
j_call: TRBJ1-6

cdr3_nt: TGTGCTAGTGGTTTGAGGCCTGGGGCAGTAAAAATGGACACTGAAGCTTTCTTT
cdr3_aa: CASGLRPGAVKMDTEAFF
clone_size: .
v_call: TRBV12-5
d_call: .
j_call: TRBJ1-1

cdr3_nt: TGTGCCAGCAGCCCGGGACAGAGCTCGACTGGAAACACCATATATTTT
cdr3_aa: CASSPGQSSTGNTIYF
clone_size: .
v_call: TRBV4-2
d_call: TRBD1
j_call: TRBJ1-3

cdr3_nt: TGTGCCTGGGTCCGGGGACAGGGGTTCACCGGGGAGCTGTTTTTT
cdr3_aa: CAWVRGQGFTGELFF
clone_size: once
v_call: TRBV30
d_call: TRBD1
j_call: TRBJ2-2

cdr3_nt: TGCGCCAGCAGCTTGGACCCGACAGGGGAGCAGTACTTC
cdr3_aa: CASSLDPTGEQYF
clone_size: .
v_call: TRBV5-1
d_call: TRBD1
j_call: TRBJ2-7

cdr3_nt: TGTGCCTGGACGAGACTAGGGCGGGCTTTCTTT
cdr3_aa: CAWTRLGRAFF
clone_size: few
v_call: TRBV30
d_call: .
j_call: TRBJ1-1

cdr3_nt: TGCGCCAGCAGCTTGATGGCAGTGAAGTCCAATGAGCAGTTCTTC
cdr3_aa: CASSLMAVKSNEQFF
clone_size: .
v_call: TRBV5-1
d_call: .
j_call: TRBJ2-1

cdr3_nt: TGCGCCAGCAGCGTCGTCCCAGGGGTGAACACTGAAGCTTTCTTT
cdr3_aa: CASSVVPGVNTEAFF
clone_size: .
v_call: TRBV5-1
d_call: .
j_call: TRBJ1-1

cdr3_nt: TGCGCCAGCAGCTTGACGGGACTCGCAAATGAGCAGTTCTTC
cdr3_aa: CASSLTGLANEQFF
clone_size: .
v_call: TRBV5-1
d_call: .
j_call: TRBJ2-1